This TCR beta chain is from a study of CD39 and CD103 CD8 tumor-infiltrating T cells. Only in-frame clones appear in the TCRdb table, and some are missing; sequencing was by immunoSEQ multiplex PCR. This sample carries under 20,000 clones, over 80% of them seen once, and the ten largest clones take around 4%. V shed 0 bases and J shed 7 bases, with 13 bases lying between them. Germline lookup yields CDR1 SGHVS and CDR2 FQNEAQ. The CDR3 has 14 residues. This sequence joins TRBV7-8 and TRBJ2-7; possibly TRBD1 or TRBD2 for D (5 bases each). Sequencing was done on a sample of CD8+ T cells sorted from blood. Subset meaning: total memory CD8 T cells (CD45RA-CCR7+/-) from blood or uninvolved lymph node. The origin of this receptor is a human donor with head and neck squamous cell carcinoma. CDR3 protein: CASSLAWGLWEQYF. CDR3 bases: TGTGCCAGCAGCTTAGCTTGGGGGTTGTGGGAGCAGTACTTC.